A single sample is the source of the 29 T cell receptor beta chains below, sequenced in a study of T cells after posttransplantation cyclophosphamide (dated by TCRdb to between 2015 and 2016). The library came from the immunoSEQ multiplex PCR assay. This is the immuneACCESS table as TCRdb keeps it, with only in-frame sequences that have V and J called. A part of the clones is gone; compared with another copy, unresolved V genes explain less than half, and the rest is unexplained. This sample holds about 22,000 clones; about 90% were observed only once. The ten largest clonotypes hold roughly 12% of the sample. The treatment or condition tag for this specimen amounts to: high-dose cyclophosphamide on days +3 and +4 as single-agent GVHD prophylaxis. Patients in the PTCy group got busulfan and fludarabine conditioning, a marrow graft from a related or unrelated donor, and cyclophosphamide on days +3 and +4.

The sequenced sample was PBMCs, obtained after allogeneic stem cell transplant with posttransplant cyclophosphamide. The origin of the receptors is a female patient in her 30s who received an allogeneic stem cell transplant from an unrelated donor, was CMV-positive, and had no GVHD. Some T cells may have been brought in with the graft after a transplant.

V and J are TRBV4-1 and TRBJ2-7; 7 nucleotides align to TRBD1. After removal of 4 bases from V and 1 base from J, the junction contained 4 bases not matched to a gene. Germline V lookup: CDR1 MGHRA, CDR2 YSYEKL. This CDR3 spans 14 amino acids. The CDR3 DNA follows: TGCGCCAGCAGCCCATTGGGACAGTCCTACGAGCAGTACTTC. Translating it yields CASSPLGQSYEQYF.

This clone was counted a single time. This chain connects TRBV6-5 to TRBJ2-1, with 9 bases matching TRBD1. CDR1 is MNHEY, CDR2 SVGAGI, per germline. The CDR3 is made up of 15 amino acids. V lost 5 bases to trimming and J lost 4 bases; unmatched junction nucleotides: 6. The CDR3 DNA follows: TGTGCCAGCAGTGCTACAGGGGGCAGGTACAATGAGCAGTTCTTC. This gives the protein CASSATGGRYNEQFF.

This chain links TRBV28 with TRBJ2-5; TRBD2 matches 8 bases. Trimming took 5 bases from V and 5 from J; bases not matched to a gene: 10. The germline V gene encodes CDR1 MDHEN and CDR2 SYDVKM. This CDR3 has 15 residues. DNA of the CDR3: TGTGCCAGCAGTCCCCCCGCAGGCGGGGGGGAGACCCAGTACTTC. This gives the protein CASSPPAGGGETQYF.

The genes are TRBV9 and TRBJ1-1; TRBD1 agrees at 7 bases. The CDR3 loop spans 13 amino acids. The germline V gene encodes CDR1 SGDLS and CDR2 YYNGEE. V lost 0 bases, J lost 10 bases, and 6 bases stayed unmatched. The CDR3 DNA reads as TGTGCCAGCAGCGTAGCTCAGACAGGGCCAGCTTTCTTT. This sequence encodes CASSVAQTGPAFF.

The table lists this clone with a few counts. V usage is TRBV6-1 and J usage is TRBJ1-1, with 8 nucleotides matching TRBD1. V shed 2 bases, J shed 10 bases, and the junction held 3 bases outside the gene matches. This CDR3 is built from 12 residues. The germline V gene encodes CDR1 MNHNS and CDR2 SASEGT. Here the CDR3 DNA reads TGTGCCAGCAGTGAATCCGACAGGGGAGCTTTCTTT. This codes for CASSESDRGAFF.

The chain is built from TRBV5-6 and TRBJ1-4, with D uncertain. The CDR3 runs 15 residues. Deletions cut 1 base from V and 0 bases from J, with 7 bases between. Germline CDR1 reads SGHDT; CDR2 reads YYEEEE. The CDR3 nucleotides are TGTGCCAGCAGCTTGTTCGGGGCAACTAATGAAAAACTGTTTTTT. It specifies CASSLFGATNEKLFF.

The V gene is TRBV30, the J gene TRBJ1-1; D may be TRBD1 (5 bases). The V and J ends lost 0 bases and 4 bases respectively, with 12 bases between them. CDR3 length: 14 residues. Germline CDR1 GTSNPN, CDR2 SVGIG (reference sequence). CDR3 nucleotides: TGTGCCTGGAGTGTACCAGGGTGGGGCACTGAAGCTTTCTTT. Translated: CAWSVPGWGTEAFF. The entire variable domain, with the rest obtained from reference TRBV30 and TRBJ1-1, is as follows: SQTIHQWPATLVQPVGSPLSLECTVEGTSNPNLYWYRQAAGRGLQLLFYSVGIGQISSEVPQNLSASRPQDRQFILSSKKLLLSDSGFYLCAWSVPGWGTEAFFGQGTRLTVV.

This chain uses TRBV18 with TRBJ1-2, with a weak D call TRBD1 (6 bases). V lost 0 bases to trimming and J lost 8 bases, with 16 bases between them. Germline values: CDR1 KGHSH, CDR2 LQKENI. This CDR3 is built from 15 residues. The DNA for the CDR3 is TGTGCCAGCTCACCACCGGTTAACAGGGCGGAGGGCTACACCTTC. The encoded protein is CASSPPVNRAEGYTF.

This chain links TRBV19 with TRBJ2-1; 7 bases match TRBD1. The CDR3 is 13 residues long. Per germline, CDR1 LNHDA and CDR2 SQIVND (reference sequence). V lost 1 base to trimming and J lost 10 bases; unmatched junction nucleotides: 4. The DNA for the CDR3 is TGTGCCAGTAGTATAGTTGAGGGGGCCGAGCAGTTCTTC. Translating gives CASSIVEGAEQFF.

This clone has just one count. One end of the junction does not line up with germline, which may come from a read error. The sample holds other DNA sequences that translate to the same CDR3. The rearrangement uses TRBV27 and TRBJ1-5, with D possibly TRBD1 on 5 matching bases. Germline V lookup: CDR1 MNHEY, CDR2 SMNVEV (reference sequence). The CDR3 sequence is 13 residues long. CDR3 in DNA: TGTGCCAGCAGTTATCGGGGGAATCAGCCTCAGCATTTT. Amino acid sequence: CASSYRGNQPQHF.

V usage is TRBV6-6 and J usage is TRBJ1-1, with D unclear. CDR3 length: 14 amino acids. The germline V and J ends were trimmed by 1 base and 1 base, with 7 bases remaining between them. Germline CDR1 reads MNHNY; CDR2 reads SVGAGI (reference sequence). Here the CDR3 DNA reads TGTGCCAGCAGTTACTTCGACAAGAACACTGAAGCTTTCTTT. Translation: CASSYFDKNTEAFF.

The chain carries TRBV6-6 and TRBJ1-5; a possible D gene is TRBD1 (6 bases). Germline V gene lookup returns CDR1 MNHNY and CDR2 SVGAGI (reference sequence). Trimming left V 4 bases short and J 6 bases short, with 10 bases between. The CDR3 extends over 13 amino acids. CDR3 in amino acids: CASSSGQTQPQHF. CDR3 sequence (DNA): TGTGCCAGCAGTTCCGGACAGACTCAGCCCCAGCATTTT.

The J gene is TRBJ2-1, the V gene TRBV9; 12 positions match TRBD2. CDR1 SGDLS and CDR2 YYNGEE come from the germline V gene. The CDR3 covers 16 residues. The V and J ends lost 0 bases and 9 bases, in that order; junction bases with no gene match: 7. In DNA, the CDR3 is TGTGCCAGCAGCGTAGAGGCTAGCGGGGGGGCAGCTGAGCAGTTCTTC. Its protein product is CASSVEASGGAAEQFF. The whole variable domain, filled in from reference TRBV9 and TRBJ2-1, reads DSGVTQTPKHLITATGQRVTLRCSPRSGDLSVYWYQQSLDQGLQFLIQYYNGEERAKGNILERFSAQQFPDLHSELNLSSLELGDSALYFCASSVEASGGAAEQFFGPGTRLTVL.

The chain carries TRBV4-1 and TRBJ2-4, with 12 bases lining up with TRBD2. The junction had 18 bases not matched to a gene; V was cut back by 3 bases and J by 0 bases. The CDR3 is 22 residues long. The germline V gene has CDR1 MGHRA and CDR2 YSYEKL. As DNA, the CDR3 is TGCGCCAGCAGCCATCCCACCCCGACTAGCGGGGGCGGGGGTATAGCCAAAAACATTCAGTACTTC. Its protein is CASSHPTPTSGGGGIAKNIQYF.

The genes are TRBV30 and TRBJ2-6, with TRBD2 as a possible D gene (6 bases). V was pared by 5 bases and J by 0 bases, with 14 bases between. In germline, CDR1 is GTSNPN, CDR2 SVGIG (reference sequence). The CDR3 totals 16 residues. The chain's CDR3 is CAWGWAGPSGANVLTF. The CDR3 DNA sequence: TGTGCCTGGGGGTGGGCGGGACCCTCTGGGGCCAACGTCCTGACTTTC.

The chain recombines TRBV7-2 with TRBJ1-5, with D tentatively TRBD1 (5 bases). This CDR3 has 15 residues. Between the trimmed V and J ends, which lost 1 base and 1 base, there was a span of 8 bases. CDR1 and CDR2 (germline): SGHTA, FQGNSA. The CDR3 spells CASSLVAGSNQPQHF. The CDR3 nucleotides are TGTGCCAGCAGCTTAGTGGCAGGGAGCAATCAGCCCCAGCATTTT.

This rearrangement joins TRBV6-5 to TRBJ2-1; 11 nucleotides line up with TRBD2. V lost 3 bases and J lost 4; bases outside the gene matches: 5. CDR3 size: 16 residues. In germline, CDR1 is MNHEY, CDR2 SVGAGI. CDR3 DNA: TGTGCCAGCAGTTATCGGACTAGCGGGCGATACAATGAGCAGTTCTTC. Its translation is CASSYRTSGRYNEQFF.

V is TRBV19 and J is TRBJ1-5, with 8 bases matching TRBD1. The CDR3 covers 15 residues. J was trimmed by 9 bases and V by 7 bases; bases with no gene match: 14. Germline values: CDR1 LNHDA, CDR2 SQIVND (reference sequence). CDR3 loop: CASTEMTGAQSPQHF. The DNA of the CDR3 is TGTGCCAGTACCGAAATGACAGGGGCGCAATCGCCCCAGCATTTT.

This chain joins TRBV10-1 and TRBJ2-1; the D is unclear. Per germline, CDR1 WNHNN and CDR2 SYGVQD (reference sequence). The CDR3 is made up of 15 amino acids. The V end lost 4 bases, the J end lost 0 bases, and 10 bases lay between the germline ends. The CDR3: CASSGGENSYNEQFF. Written as DNA, the CDR3 is TGCGCCAGCAGTGGTGGAGAGAACTCCTACAATGAGCAGTTCTTC.

The V call is TRBV4-3, the J call TRBJ2-1, with D tentatively TRBD2 (5 bases). V was cut by 4 bases and J by 7 bases, with 11 bases left in between. Per the germline V gene, CDR1 is LGHNA and CDR2 is YSLEER. The CDR3 sequence is 13 residues long. The CDR3 bases are TGCGCCAGCAGCCGAGGGCAGGCAAATGAGCAGTTCTTC. Translation gives CASSRGQANEQFF.

The chain uses TRBV11-2 and TRBJ2-4; 9 bases are a match to TRBD1. V dropped 5 bases and J dropped 0; count of bases not matched to a gene: 8. CDR3 length: 17 amino acids. Germline CDR1 reads SGHAT; CDR2 reads FQNNGV. The CDR3 coding sequence is TGTGCCAGCAGCAGCCCCGGGACAGGGCTAGCCAAAAACATTCAGTACTTC. It yields the protein CASSSPGTGLAKNIQYF. Together with reference TRBV11-2 and TRBJ2-4, the CDR3 gives the full variable domain: EAGVAQSPRYKIIEKRQSVAFWCNPISGHATLYWYQQILGQGPKLLIQFQNNGVVDDSQLPKDRFSAERLKGVDSTLKIQPAKLEDSAVYLCASSSPGTGLAKNIQYFGAGTRLSVL.

V is TRBV7-8 and J is TRBJ2-1; TRBD2 agrees at 14 bases. Germline lookup yields CDR1 SGHVS and CDR2 FQNEAQ. V gave up 3 bases and J gave up 7 bases; unmatched junction bases: 2. The CDR3 loop spans 15 amino acids. The CDR3 protein is CASSFRLAGGNEQFF. The CDR3 bases are TGTGCCAGCAGCTTTCGACTAGCGGGGGGGAATGAGCAGTTCTTC.

The chain recombines TRBV28 with TRBJ1-1; D not resolved. V was cut by 6 bases and J by 3 bases, with 11 bases left in between. The CDR3 consists of 13 residues. Looked up from germline, CDR1 is MDHEN and CDR2 is SYDVKM. This chain's CDR3 is CASSWRGDTEAFF. The CDR3 DNA is TGTGCCAGCAGCTGGCGGGGTGACACTGAAGCTTTCTTT.

The gene calls are TRBV28 and TRBJ2-1; 11 bases align to TRBD1. The CDR3 extends over 11 amino acids. V lost 5 bases, J lost 16 bases, and 4 bases stayed unmatched. The germline V gene has CDR1 MDHEN and CDR2 SYDVKM. The CDR3: CASSQDRGRFF. In DNA form, the CDR3 reads TGTGCCAGCAGTCAGGACAGGGGGCGATTCTTC. The full variable domain, in which reference TRBV28 and TRBJ2-1 provide the parts outside the CDR3, is DVKVTQSSRYLVKRTGEKVFLECVQDMDHENMFWYRQDPGLGLRLIYFSYDVKMKEKGDIPEGYSVSREKKERFSLILESASTNQTSMYLCASSQDRGRFFGPGTRLTVL.

Only one count was recorded for this clone. V is TRBV11-2 and J is TRBJ2-5; D is undetermined. CDR1 is SGHAT and CDR2 is FQNNGV in the germline V gene. Trimming shortened V by 1 base and J by 1 base, and 4 bases separated the two germline ends. This CDR3 region has 13 residues. The DNA for the CDR3 is TGTGCCAGCAGCTTAGGCGGCCAAGAGACCCAGTACTTC. It yields the protein CASSLGGQETQYF.

As DNA, the CDR3 is TGTGCCAGCAGCATGCCGAGGGAGCGGAGGCGGCCTTCTTATGGCTACACCTTC. It specifies CASSMPRERRRPSYGYTF. The chain has TRBV7-2 and TRBJ1-2; D remains ambiguous. This CDR3 region has 18 residues. CDR1 is SGHTA, CDR2 FQGNSA, per germline. V dropped 5 bases and J dropped 5 bases, with 27 bases sitting between them.

The CDR3 nucleotides read TGCGCCAGCAGTAAGGACAGCAGCCGAGACAATGAGCAGTTCTTC. Translated: CASSKDSSRDNEQFF. The rearrangement uses TRBV10-2 and TRBJ2-1; possible D gene TRBD1, 6 bases. Germline V gives CDR1 WSHSY, CDR2 SAAADI. The CDR3 consists of 15 residues. V was trimmed by 5 bases and J by 5 bases, leaving 16 bases between them.

The chain couples TRBV6-5 to TRBJ2-1; TRBD2 matches at 11 bases. This CDR3 has 15 residues. Germline trimming cut 5 bases from V and 7 bases from J; bases unmatched to any gene: 7. The V gene's germline CDR1 is MNHEY and CDR2 SVGAGI. CDR3 amino acids: CASSPRLAGGNEQFF. The CDR3 DNA is TGTGCCAGCAGTCCCCGTCTAGCGGGGGGTAATGAGCAGTTCTTC.

This sequence joins TRBV19 and TRBJ2-7; TRBD2 aligns across 10 bases. Germline assignment: CDR1 LNHDA and CDR2 SQIVND (reference sequence). CDR3 size: 15 residues. J gave up 3 bases and V 2 bases, and 4 bases lay outside the gene matches. The CDR3 loop is CASSILAGDLYEQYF. CDR3 DNA: TGTGCCAGTAGTATACTAGCGGGGGATCTCTACGAGCAGTACTTC. The full variable domain, completed using reference TRBV19 and TRBJ2-7, is DGGITQSPKYLFRKEGQNVTLSCEQNLNHDAMYWYRQDPGQGLRLIYYSQIVNDFQKGDIAEGYSVSREKKESFPLTVTSAQKNPTAFYLCASSILAGDLYEQYFGPGTRLTVT.